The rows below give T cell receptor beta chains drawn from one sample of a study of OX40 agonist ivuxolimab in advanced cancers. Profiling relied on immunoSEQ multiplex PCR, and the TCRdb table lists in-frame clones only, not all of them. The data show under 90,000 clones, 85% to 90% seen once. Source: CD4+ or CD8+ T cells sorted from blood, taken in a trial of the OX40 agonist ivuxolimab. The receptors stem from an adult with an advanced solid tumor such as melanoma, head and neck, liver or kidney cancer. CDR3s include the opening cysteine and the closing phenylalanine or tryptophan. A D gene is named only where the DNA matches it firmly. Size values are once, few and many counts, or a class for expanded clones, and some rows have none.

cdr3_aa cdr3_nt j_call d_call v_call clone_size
CASSLDQFSGNTIYF TGTGCCAGCAGCTTAGATCAGTTCTCTGGAAACACCATATATTTT TRBJ1-3 - TRBV7-2 -
CASSFLSGRRTDTQYF TGTGCCAGCAGTTTTCTGAGCGGGAGAAGGACAGATACGCAGTATTTT TRBJ2-3 TRBD2 TRBV6-6 -
CASYRVEDYGYTF TGTGCCAGCTACAGGGTTGAGGACTATGGCTACACCTTC TRBJ1-2 - TRBV7-9 -
CASSLDRGRDEQFF TGTGCCAGCAGCTTAGATCGTGGACGGGATGAGCAGTTCTTC TRBJ2-1 - TRBV11-2 -
CASRISGTSTDTQYF TGTGCCAGCAGAATTAGCGGGACTAGCACAGATACGCAGTATTTT TRBJ2-3 TRBD2 TRBV27 -
CASSLGPLTEAFF TGTGCCAGCAGCTTAGGCCCGCTCACTGAAGCTTTCTTT TRBJ1-1 - TRBV7-6 -
CASSVGLATSYNEQFF TGTGCCAGCAGCGTAGGACTAGCGACGAGTTACAATGAGCAGTTCTTC TRBJ2-1 TRBD2 TRBV9 -
CASSEAKEGSGYTF TGTGCCAGCAGTGAAGCTAAGGAGGGTTCTGGCTACACCTTC TRBJ1-2 - TRBV6-1 -
CASSLRPANEQFF TGTGCCAGCAGCTTGAGGCCCGCCAATGAGCAGTTCTTC TRBJ2-1 - TRBV11-3 -
CASIPQWNQPQHF TGTGCCAGCATTCCACAGTGGAATCAGCCCCAGCATTTT TRBJ1-5 - TRBV6-5 -
CASSIGSTGNNQPQHF TGTGCCAGTAGTATAGGGTCGACAGGAAACAATCAGCCCCAGCATTTT TRBJ1-5 - TRBV19 -
CSASTGIEFF TGCAGTGCTAGCACCGGGATTGAGTTCTTC TRBJ2-1 - TRBV20-1 -
CASSSEREGLYEQYF TGTGCCAGCAGTTCGGAGCGGGAGGGCCTTTACGAGCAGTACTTC TRBJ2-7 TRBD2 TRBV27 once
CASSVVRDTEAFF TGTGCCAGCAGCGTAGTCAGGGACACTGAAGCTTTCTTT TRBJ1-1 - TRBV9 -
CASSLGTSRGELFF TGTGCCAGCAGCTTGGGGACTAGTCGGGGGGAGCTGTTTTTT TRBJ2-2 TRBD2 TRBV5-6 -
CASSVPGQETQYF TGTGCCAGCAGCGTCCCGGGGCAAGAGACCCAGTACTTC TRBJ2-5 - TRBV7-2 -
CASSQEDRVYQPQHF TGCGCCAGCAGCCAAGAGGACAGGGTTTATCAGCCCCAGCATTTT TRBJ1-5 TRBD1 TRBV4-1 -
CASSTRDRGAYEQYF TGTGCCAGCAGCACCCGGGACAGGGGGGCCTACGAGCAGTACTTC TRBJ2-7 TRBD1 TRBV7-9 -
CASSLTGGPNTEELFF TGTGCCAGCAGCCTCACAGGGGGGCCCAACACCGAGGAGCTGTTTTTT TRBJ2-2 TRBD1 TRBV5-5 -
CASSSKTGVSQLYSNQPQHF TGTGCCAGCAGCTCTAAAACCGGAGTCTCGCAACTTTATAGCAATCAGCCCCAGCATTTT TRBJ1-5 - TRBV7-8 -
CASSPFTSGPYEQYF TGTGCCAGCAGTCCATTTACTAGCGGACCCTACGAGCAGTACTTC TRBJ2-7 TRBD2 TRBV2 -
CASSSGTEPYEQYF TGTGCCAGCAGCTCCGGGACAGAGCCCTACGAGCAGTACTTC TRBJ2-7 TRBD1 TRBV7-2 -
CASSLNGGVTEAFF TGCGCCAGCAGCTTGAACGGGGGGGTCACTGAAGCTTTCTTT TRBJ1-1 - TRBV5-1 -
CASSPVRKRAIDYEQYF TGCGCCAGCAGTCCAGTCCGTAAGAGGGCCATCGACTACGAGCAGTACTTC TRBJ2-7 - TRBV10-1 -
CASSAGGSYEQYF TGTGCCAGCAGTGCGGGCGGCTCCTACGAGCAGTACTTC TRBJ2-7 - TRBV6-7 -
CAWSSYTTGIEQYF TGTGCCTGGAGTTCGTACACGACAGGGATCGAGCAGTACTTC TRBJ2-7 TRBD1 TRBV30 -
CASSRQGADNEQFF TGTGCCAGTAGCAGACAGGGGGCTGACAATGAGCAGTTCTTC TRBJ2-1 TRBD1 TRBV19 -
CATTDGPGDYEQYF TGTGCCACCACGGATGGGCCCGGCGACTACGAGCAGTACTTC TRBJ2-7 - TRBV10-3 -
CASSPEMRARDTQYF TGTGCCAGCTCACCAGAGATGAGGGCTAGAGATACGCAGTATTTT TRBJ2-3 - TRBV18 -
CASGGTANTGELFF TGTGCCAGCGGAGGGACGGCGAACACCGGGGAGCTGTTTTTT TRBJ2-2 - TRBV11-3 -
CASSSSVTGRDSPLHF TGTGCCAGCAGTTCATCAGTGACAGGGCGGGACTCACCCCTCCACTTT TRBJ1-6 TRBD1 TRBV27 -
CASGGPETQYF TGTGCTAGTGGAGGTCCAGAGACCCAGTACTTC TRBJ2-5 - TRBV27 -
CASKVLQGDYEQYF TGTGCCAGCAAAGTATTACAGGGAGACTACGAGCAGTACTTC TRBJ2-7 - TRBV2 -
CASSFFRQPQHF TGTGCCAGCAGTTTCTTTCGGCAGCCCCAGCATTTT TRBJ1-5 - TRBV28 -
CASSLPSGREQPQHF TGTGCCAGCAGTTTACCTTCTGGCCGGGAACAGCCCCAGCATTTT TRBJ1-5 - TRBV28 -
CASSSRDRSGISYGYTF TGTGCCAGCAGCTCCCGGGACAGAAGTGGGATTAGCTATGGCTACACCTTC TRBJ1-2 TRBD1 TRBV7-9 few
CASSEGQGIYGYTF TGTGCCAGCAGTGAGGGACAGGGGATCTATGGCTACACCTTC TRBJ1-2 TRBD1 TRBV25-1 -
CASSVAPSTGELFF TGTGCCAGCAGCGTAGCGCCCTCGACCGGGGAGCTGTTTTTT TRBJ2-2 - TRBV9 -
CASSLSGPPRLFF TGTGCCAGCAGCCTAAGTGGTCCCCCAAGACTGTTTTTT TRBJ1-4 - TRBV9 once
CASSLEGTGELFF TGTGCCAGCAGTTTAGAGGGAACCGGGGAGCTGTTTTTT TRBJ2-2 - TRBV27 -
CATSRSGTENIQYF TGTGCCACCAGCAGATCCGGGACAGAAAACATTCAGTACTTC TRBJ2-4 TRBD1 TRBV15 -
CASSNYGYTF TGTGCCAGTAGTAACTATGGCTACACCTTC TRBJ1-2 - TRBV19 -
CASISHSRGSGNTIYF TGTGCCAGCATCTCACATAGCAGGGGCTCTGGAAACACCATATATTTT TRBJ1-3 - TRBV6-6 -
CASSSQGGGNQPQHF TGTGCCAGCAGCTCCCAGGGTGGTGGCAATCAGCCCCAGCATTTT TRBJ1-5 - TRBV7-9 -